This T cell receptor (beta chain) is from a study of T cell responses to AZD1222 COVID-19 vaccine. The table came from immunoSEQ multiplex PCR; TCRdb's copy has only in-frame clones and leaves some out. The sample has roughly 70,000 clones, under 95% seen once. The CDR3 length is 14 residues. Per the germline V gene, CDR1 is MNHEY and CDR2 is SVGAGI. The V end was cut by 6 bases, the J end by 3 bases, with 11 bases between. The chain is built from TRBV6-5 and TRBJ1-4; perhaps TRBD1 as D (6 bases). Sequences were derived from peripheral blood, sampled 28 days after the second dose of the MenACWY control vaccine. This clonotype was sampled from an adult who received the MenACWY meningococcal vaccine as a control. This CDR3 is CASRYRAANEKLFF. The DNA of the CDR3 is TGTGCCAGCAGATACAGGGCAGCTAATGAAAAACTGTTTTTT.